This T cell receptor (beta chain) is from a study of blood T cell repertoires in COVID-19. V was clipped by 0 bases and J by 9 bases; unmatched bases: 8. The V gene's germline CDR1 is LGHNA and CDR2 YSLEER. CDR3 length equals 15 residues. TCRdb's table, derived via immunoSEQ multiplex PCR, lists solely in-frame clones and lacks some. The sample comprises about 62,000 clones, 76% of which are singletons, and 5.5% to 7% rests with the top ten. This rearrangement joins TRBV4-3 to TRBJ2-3; 8 bases are shared with TRBD2. Sequenced: peripheral blood. The TCR sequence derives from a woman between 50 and 59 years old with active or convalescent COVID-19. As DNA, the CDR3 is TGCGCCAGCAGCCAAGAGCTTACCGGGACTAGAACGCAGTATTTT. This codes for CASSQELTGTRTQYF.